This TCR beta chain was identified during a study of cytotoxic CD8 clonotypes in ibrutinib-treated CLL. Sequencing used immunoSEQ multiplex PCR; TCRdb keeps in-frame clones, though not all of them. The repertoire consists of about 85,000 clones, with around 79% occurring once and the leading ten covering roughly 4.8%. V was pared by 5 bases and J by 13 bases, with 18 bases between. There are 13 residues in the CDR3. CDR1 is SEHNR and CDR2 is FQNEAQ in the germline V gene (reference sequence). The origin of this receptor is a human donor with chronic lymphocytic leukemia. V is TRBV7-9 and J is TRBJ2-1; the D call may be TRBD1 or TRBD2 (5 bases each). The source material was PBMCs, sampled after 12 months of ibrutinib treatment. The CDR3 nucleotides read TGTGCCAGCAGCACCCGTCGGGACCTAGGACAGTTCTTC. Translated, it gives CASSTRRDLGQFF.